Described below is a single T cell receptor (beta chain) sequence and its context. Its recognized antigen is unknown. The record has no base qualities; no much larger clone is one base away. The CDR3 runs 15 residues from the cysteine to the phenylalanine. Only CDR3 DNA remains: 45 bases, in frame from the first base. From V the trimming removes 3 bases and from J it removes 2 bases, while the gene matches leave 4 bases of the junction unaccounted for. As encoded in the germline V gene, CDR1 is ENHRY while CDR2 is SYGVKD. The data originate from a study of T cells after yellow fever vaccination (dated by TCRdb to between 2019 and 2020). Context from the whole study: Libraries from fractions with low cell numbers were prepared with the SMART-Seq v4 Ultra Low Input RNA kit. Blood samples were taken at several timepoints before and after primary and secondary immunization, and bulk PBMC replicates and cell subsets were isolated. To follow T-cell clones before and after both primary and booster YFV17D yellow fever vaccination, bulk TCR alpha and beta repertoires underwent longitudinal sequencing. The cohort comprised two healthy male donors, one aged 18 to 30 and one aged 30 to 40 years. Here is what the overall study found, with its caveats: The study included only a couple of donors, which limits how far the findings can be generalized. After the booster, most clones that had expanded after primary vaccination were detected again (roughly 95% of CD4 and more than 85% of CD8), suggesting broad maintenance of memory. Computational filtering was required because FACS-sorted repertoires could contain abundant contaminating clonotypes from the bulk population. Compared with the primary T-cell response, the secondary T-cell response was weaker but faster, peaking on day 5 rather than day 15. A small share of clonotypes was detected in both CD4 and CD8 compartments, with the overlap likely arising from convergent recombination.

The treatment or condition label on this specimen signifies: live attenuated yellow fever vaccine strain. PBMCs were isolated from peripheral blood using a standard Ficoll-Paque protocol. Dynabeads CD4 and CD8 positive selection kits were used to isolate CD4 and CD8 T-cell fractions. RNA was extracted with TriZol from bulk PBMCs, CD4 and CD8 fractions, and dextramer-positive and dextramer-negative fractions. The listed sequencing device is Illumina NovaSeq 6000. TCR cDNA was synthesized by 5'RACE template switching, which introduced a universal primer site and unique molecular identifiers. Priming for cDNA synthesis came from both the TCR alpha and TCR beta constant segments. Library amplification involved two PCR steps, and the second step added sample barcodes and sequencing adapters. Libraries were sequenced on Illumina HiSeq 2500 (2x100 bp) or NovaSeq (2x150 bp). On the study's bioinformatics: Demultiplexing of reads and collapsing into UMI consensus sequences were performed with MIGEC, and V(D)J alignment was carried out with MiXCR. Vaccine-responding clonotypes were identified with edgeR using replicate PBMC samples, with FDR below 0.01 and a log2 fold change above 5 up to day 15 being required. Each bulk clonotype was labeled CD4 or CD8 based on which sequenced repertoire, CD4 or CD8, contained the clonotype at higher abundance. TCRdb trimmed public reads at Q25 via fastp, called clones via MiXCR and kept in-frame beta chains. Rows merge per CDR3 protein into single entries with the most common DNA and genes. TCRdb's processing, not the authors', yielded these V and J calls. This sample lists around 340,000 distinct CDR3 sequences; roughly an eighth were detected once. Jointly, the top ten make up 2.5% to 4% of the sample.

Material: CD4+ T cells sorted from PBMCs, obtained 15 days after the yellow fever booster vaccination. The clonotype was recovered from a man aged 18 to 29 who received the YFV17D yellow fever vaccine. The rearrangement combines TRBV10-3 with TRBJ2-3; 8 of the junction bases match TRBD2. The CDR3 region has the sequence CAISELAGPTDTQYF. The DNA sequence follows: TGTGCCATCAGTGAATTAGCGGGGCCCACAGATACGCAGTATTTT.